This T cell receptor (beta chain) derives from a study of human T cells and chemical hapten exposure. Study-level background: Largely, small differences in pooled library volume made per-sample TCR yields vary.

The CDR3 has 14 residues. CDR1 is ENHRY and CDR2 is SYGVKD in the germline V gene. Trimming removed 8 bases from V and 5 bases from J; junction bases left unmatched: 4. Ten or more counts support this clonotype. Time point: patch test 1, 2 weeks after DPC sensitization. The treatment here: therapeutic diphenylcyclopropenone sensitization with weekly scalp DPC. TCRdb called the RACE reads again in MiXCR, with one record for every CDR3 protein. The table records around 380,000 distinct CDR3 sequences, nearly 5% of them present only once. The sequences come from whole blood, collected in connection with sensitization to the hapten diphenylcyclopropenone (DPC). The chain recombines TRBV10-3 with TRBJ2-7; 15 nucleotides agree with TRBD2. This sequence was found in a woman aged 50 to 65 with alopecia areata. Some clones in this sample may be carry-over from other donors' samples. CDR3 DNA sequence: TGTGCCATCGGGACTAGCGGGAGGAACCACGAGCAGTACTTC. It translates to CAIGTSGRNHEQYF.